This T cell receptor (beta chain) came from a study of blood T cell repertoires in COVID-19. Original handling: Amplification from reference gene primers served as the basis for estimated nucleated cell counts. Clones were sequenced by immunoSEQ multiplex PCR, and TCRdb holds only the in-frame ones, with some missing. D and trimming come from the DNA, and the V and J calls and clone size come from that table. This table holds approximately 240,000 clones, roughly 87% found once. Ages ranged from about 18 to 100 years, with residence in about 24 US areas. The ends were cut back, 4 bases at V and 4 bases at J, with 10 bases in the middle. The CDR3 sequence is 12 residues long. Germline CDR1 and CDR2: SQVTM and ANQGSEA.

V usage is TRBV29-1 and J usage is TRBJ1-1; no clear D. Sequenced material: PBMCs or T cells enriched from blood (not recorded which). The sequence came from a woman aged 25 to 45 with acute COVID-19. CDR3 DNA: TGCAGCGTTGTGGACTTGGGCACTGAAGCTTTCTTT. Its translation: CSVVDLGTEAFF. Supplemented by reference TRBV29-1 and TRBJ1-1, the full variable domain reads SAVISQKPSRDICQRGTSLTIQCQVDSQVTMMFWYRQQPGQSLTLIATANQGSEATYESGFVIDKFPISRPNLTFSTLTVSNMSPEDSSIYLCSVVDLGTEAFFGQGTRLTVV.